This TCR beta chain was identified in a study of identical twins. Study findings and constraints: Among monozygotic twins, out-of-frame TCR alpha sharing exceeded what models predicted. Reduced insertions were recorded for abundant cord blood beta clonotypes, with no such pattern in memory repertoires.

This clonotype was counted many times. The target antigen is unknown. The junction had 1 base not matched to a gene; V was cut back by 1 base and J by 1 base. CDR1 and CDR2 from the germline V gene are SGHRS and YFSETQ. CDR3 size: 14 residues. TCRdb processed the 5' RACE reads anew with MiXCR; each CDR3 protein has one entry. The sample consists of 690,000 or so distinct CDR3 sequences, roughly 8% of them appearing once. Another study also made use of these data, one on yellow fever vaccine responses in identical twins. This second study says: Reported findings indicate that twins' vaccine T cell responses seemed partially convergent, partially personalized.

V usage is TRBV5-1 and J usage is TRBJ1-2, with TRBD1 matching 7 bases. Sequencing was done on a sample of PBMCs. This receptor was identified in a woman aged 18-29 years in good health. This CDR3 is CASSLTGDNYGYTF. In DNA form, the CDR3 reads TGCGCCAGCAGCTTGACAGGGGATAACTATGGCTACACCTTC.